One T cell receptor beta chain is described in this entry. The antigen is unknown. Carried by the TCR beta cDNA libraries were unique molecular identifiers. A single record per CDR3 protein comes from TCRdb applying MiXCR to the PCR reads. The table shows fewer than 700,000 distinct CDR3 sequences, with 44% occurring only once. The CDR3 is 14 residues long. CDR1 is SGHRS, CDR2 YFSETQ, per germline. Trimming cost V 0 bases and J 6 bases; bases outside gene matches: 4. These data are taken from a study of post-analysis software for immune sequencing data. Study results and caveats: Five or six TRBV segments, TRBV5-6, TRBV5-1 and TRBV20-1 among them, were found more frequent in patients than controls. Multiple sclerosis was associated with a significant reduction in normalized Chao1 diversity relative to controls.

The TCR was taken from a girl aged 5-17 years with multiple sclerosis. This chain uses TRBV5-1 with TRBJ1-2, with TRBD1 matching 8 bases. Sequences were obtained from blood. The CDR3 sequence: CASSLAGGEDGYTF. CDR3 nucleotide sequence: TGCGCCAGCAGCTTGGCAGGGGGCGAAGATGGCTACACCTTC.